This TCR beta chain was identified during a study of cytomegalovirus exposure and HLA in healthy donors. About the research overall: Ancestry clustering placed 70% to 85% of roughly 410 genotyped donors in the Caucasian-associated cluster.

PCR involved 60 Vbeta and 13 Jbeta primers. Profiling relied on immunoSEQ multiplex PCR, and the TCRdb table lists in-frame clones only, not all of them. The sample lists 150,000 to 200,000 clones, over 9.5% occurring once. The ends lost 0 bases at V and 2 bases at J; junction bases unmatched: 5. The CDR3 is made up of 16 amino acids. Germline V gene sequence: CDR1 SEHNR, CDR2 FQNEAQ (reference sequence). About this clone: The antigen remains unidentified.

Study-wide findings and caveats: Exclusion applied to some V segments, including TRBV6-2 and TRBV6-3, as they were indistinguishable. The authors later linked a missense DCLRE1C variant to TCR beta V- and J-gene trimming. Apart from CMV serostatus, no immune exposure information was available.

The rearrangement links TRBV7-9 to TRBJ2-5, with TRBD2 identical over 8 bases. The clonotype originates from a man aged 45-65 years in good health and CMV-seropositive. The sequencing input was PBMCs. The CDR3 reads CASSLAGGGWQETQYF. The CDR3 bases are TGTGCCAGCAGCTTAGCTGGCGGGGGGTGGCAAGAGACCCAGTACTTC.